This TCR beta chain emerged from a study of human T cells and chemical hapten exposure. Time point of the sample: patch test 1, 2 weeks after DPC sensitization. Treatment noted: therapeutic diphenylcyclopropenone sensitization with weekly scalp DPC. TCRdb ran MiXCR on the RACE reads and lists one entry per CDR3 protein. The data show some 49,000 distinct CDR3 sequences, 9% to 9.5% seen once. CDR1 and CDR2 from the germline V gene are SGHRS and YFSETQ. The CDR3 runs 14 residues. V was cut by 0 bases and J by 8 bases, with 14 bases left in between. This clonotype originated in a woman between 45 and 65 years old with alopecia areata. Some clones in this sample may be carry-over from other donors' samples. V usage is TRBV5-1 and J usage is TRBJ1-1, with TRBD1 as a possible D gene (5 bases). The sequencing used whole blood, collected in connection with sensitization to the hapten diphenylcyclopropenone (DPC). Written as DNA, the CDR3 is TGCGCCAGCAGCTTGGATACAGGTTCCAGAGAAGCTTTCTTT. This encodes CASSLDTGSREAFF. Combining the CDR3 with reference TRBV5-1 and TRBJ1-1 gives the whole variable domain KAGVTQTPRYLIKTRGQQVTLSCSPISGHRSVSWYQQTPGQGLQFLFEYFSETQRNKGNFPGRFSGRQFSNSRSEMNVSTLELGDSALYLCASSLDTGSREAFFGQGTRLTVV.